This T cell receptor (beta chain) emerged from a study of T cell responses to AZD1222 COVID-19 vaccine. Whole-study findings and limits: Recipients of AZD1222 seropositive at baseline numbered only 5 or 6. Receipt of two AZD1222 doses was followed by a rise in Spike-specific TCR breadth and depth. Per reports, nearly half of all spike-specific TCRs target regions that are unmutated in variants. Donors were largely white British and mainly female; clonal diversity was possibly underestimated.

Only one count was recorded for this clone. Its antigen is unknown. CDR1 is SGHKS, CDR2 YYEKEE, per germline (reference sequence). The germline V and J ends were trimmed by 0 bases and 1 base, with 7 bases remaining between them. The CDR3 totals 14 residues. Assay: immunoSEQ multiplex PCR; the TCRdb copy retains only in-frame clones and omits some. The sample lists about 150,000 clones; around 90% were seen once. The V gene is TRBV5-5, the J gene TRBJ2-5, with a tentative D call TRBD2 (6 bases). The TCR comes from an adult who received the AZD1222 COVID-19 vaccine. Sample: peripheral blood, taken 28 days after the second AZD1222 dose. The CDR3 DNA reads TGTGCCAGCAGCTTGGGGGACTTCCAAGAGACCCAGTACTTC. Amino acids: CASSLGDFQETQYF.